Shown below are 28 T cell receptor beta chains from a single sample sequenced in a study of beta chain features in type 1 diabetes. Every isolated RNA sample was fully reverse transcribed, so sequencing captured expressed TCRB transcripts. The protocol was immunoSEQ multiplex PCR, while the TCRdb copy is restricted to in-frame clones and leaves out a portion. The sample includes 200,000 to 250,000 clones, approximately 14% of them seen just once. Sequences were obtained from naive CD4+ T cells from blood. Every receptor here comes from a woman between 35 and 50 years old in good health.

This clone appeared a few times. The chain combines TRBV5-1 with TRBJ1-1, with 8 bases fitting TRBD1. Unmatched junction bases numbered 9, after V lost 4 bases and J lost 4 bases. This CDR3 is built from 15 residues. Germline lookup yields CDR1 SGHRS and CDR2 YFSETQ. The CDR3 protein is CASSVRTGRSTEAFF. CDR3 bases: TGCGCCAGCAGCGTCAGGACAGGGAGAAGCACTGAAGCTTTCTTT.

At least ten counts were recorded for this clone. The chain recombines TRBV7-9 with TRBJ2-1; D is possibly TRBD1 (5 bases). From germline, CDR1 is SEHNR and CDR2 FQNEAQ (reference sequence). V lost 6 bases, J lost 10 bases, and 13 bases lay in between. The length of the CDR3 is 12 residues. CDR3 in DNA: TGTGCCAGCAGTCCGACAGACCGAGAGCAGTTCTTC. Its protein product is CASSPTDREQFF. The full variable domain, rest sourced from reference TRBV7-9 and TRBJ2-1, is DTGVSQNPRHKITKRGQNVTFRCDPISEHNRLYWYRQTLGQGPEFLTYFQNEAQLEKSRLLSDRFSAERPKGSFSTLEIQRTEQGDSAMYLCASSPTDREQFFGPGTRLTVL.

This clone was recorded a few times. V and J are TRBV6-6 and TRBJ2-7; 7 bases are a match to TRBD2. Germline V gene sequence: CDR1 MNHNY, CDR2 SVGAGI (reference sequence). After removal of 6 bases from V and 3 bases from J, the junction contained 14 bases not matched to a gene. The CDR3 length is 16 residues. CDR3 region: CASSHTGGGGYYEQYF. In nucleotides, the CDR3 is TGTGCCAGCAGCCATACGGGAGGAGGAGGGTACTACGAGCAGTACTTC.

The table lists this clone with a few counts. This chain links TRBV19 with TRBJ2-7; TRBD2 might be the D (6 bases). CDR3 length: 13 amino acids. Germline-derived CDR1 and CDR2 are LNHDA and SQIVND (reference sequence). The germline V and J ends were trimmed by 5 bases and 0 bases, with 8 bases remaining between them. The CDR3 spells CASSPGLSYEQYF. The CDR3, as DNA: TGTGCCAGTAGTCCGGGACTCTCCTACGAGCAGTACTTC.

The gene calls are TRBV7-2 and TRBJ2-4, with D possibly TRBD1 on 6 matching bases. The CDR3 length is 14 residues. Looked up from germline, CDR1 is SGHTA and CDR2 is FQGNSA. Trimming took 2 bases from V and 4 from J, leaving 9 bases between them. The chain's CDR3 is CASSLRTEKNIQYF. As DNA, the CDR3 is TGTGCCAGCAGCTTACGGACAGAGAAAAACATTCAGTACTTC.

Notes on this clone: A read error may account for a junction end that differs from germline. The chain has TRBV6-1 and TRBJ2-7; tentative D call: TRBD2 (6 bases). Germline-derived CDR1 and CDR2 are MNHNS and SASEGT. The CDR3 covers 12 residues. The chain's CDR3 is CASSEMQGGGSF. In DNA, the CDR3 is TGTGCCAGCAGTGAAATGCAGGGTGGGGGGTCTTTC.

This clone showed up just once. This sequence joins TRBV7-8 and TRBJ2-1; 7 bases match TRBD1. The germline V gene has CDR1 SGHVS and CDR2 FQNEAQ. CDR3 size: 14 residues. V lost 5 bases and J lost 7; bases outside the gene matches: 8. CDR3 in DNA: TGTGCCAGCAGCCCGAGGGACAGTCTGAATGAGCAGTTCTTC. Translation gives CASSPRDSLNEQFF.

The chain is built from TRBV7-2 and TRBJ1-6; unclear D gene. The germline V gene encodes CDR1 SGHTA and CDR2 FQGNSA. The V end lost 6 bases, the J end lost 5 bases, and 5 bases lay between the germline ends. CDR3 length equals 12 residues. The CDR3 DNA is TGTGCCAGCAGTCGGGATAATTCACCCCTCCACTTT. This sequence encodes CASSRDNSPLHF.

In this sample, this clone turned up a few times. The V gene is TRBV10-3, the J gene TRBJ1-1; 10 bases are a match to TRBD1. Germline-derived CDR1 and CDR2 are ENHRY and SYGVKD. This CDR3 comprises 15 residues. V shed 6 bases, J shed 5 bases, and the junction held 9 bases outside the gene matches. This CDR3 is CAIRDRTGGSTEAFF. The DNA of the CDR3 is TGTGCCATCAGAGACAGGACAGGGGGTTCAACTGAAGCTTTCTTT.

This chain links TRBV6-4 with TRBJ2-2, with 10 positions matching TRBD1. The germline CDR1 and CDR2 sequences are MRHNA and SNTAGT. The CDR3 sequence is 16 residues long. The V gene end was trimmed by 4 bases and the J gene end by 4 bases; junction bases not matched to a gene: 6. The CDR3 is CASSVTGGYGTGELFF. CDR3 bases: TGTGCCAGCAGTGTGACAGGGGGCTACGGCACCGGGGAGCTGTTTTTT.

In this sample, this clone turned up a few times. The chain recombines TRBV6-6 with TRBJ2-7; the match to TRBD1 covers 9 bases. Unmatched junction bases numbered 6, after V lost 0 bases and J lost 6 bases. Germline CDR1 and CDR2: MNHNY and SVGAGI (reference sequence). This CDR3 spans 15 amino acids. CDR3 sequence (DNA): TGTGCCAGCAGTTACTCGGGACAGGGAGCCATCGAGCAGTACTTC. Translated, it gives CASSYSGQGAIEQYF.

The gene calls are TRBV28 and TRBJ1-5; 9 bases line up with TRBD1. V trimming: 8 bases; J trimming: 0 bases; junction bases outside the gene matches: 17. Germline-derived CDR1 and CDR2 are MDHEN and SYDVKM. The CDR3 covers 19 residues. The CDR3 spells CASFQQGARGLYSNQPQHF. In DNA form, the CDR3 reads TGTGCCAGCTTCCAACAGGGGGCGCGGGGCCTGTATAGCAATCAGCCCCAGCATTTT.

This clone was counted only a few times. V and J are TRBV19 and TRBJ1-2; weak D call: TRBD1 (6 bases). The CDR3 is 16 amino acids. V was pared by 6 bases and J by 4 bases, with 21 bases between. CDR1 and CDR2 (germline): LNHDA, SQIVND (reference sequence). The CDR3 DNA sequence: TGTGCCAGTAGCCGACCGGGTGGGGACAAACTCTATGGCTACACCTTC. It translates to CASSRPGGDKLYGYTF.

The chain couples TRBV28 to TRBJ2-7; the match to TRBD1 covers 8 bases. Trimming cost V 6 bases and J 9 bases; bases outside gene matches: 7. The CDR3 contains 12 residues. Germline V gene data show CDR1 as MDHEN and CDR2 as SYDVKM. CDR3 bases: TGTGCCAGCAGGCTACAGGGGGAGAGGCAGTACTTC. This encodes CASRLQGERQYF.

This clone has a handful of counts. The CDR3 DNA sequence: TGTGCCAGCAGCCCCGGACATCTGGCCGGTGGCAATCAGCCCCAGCATTTT. Its protein product is CASSPGHLAGGNQPQHF. The chain is built from TRBV5-8 and TRBJ1-5; perhaps TRBD1 as D (5 bases). CDR3 length: 17 residues. The V gene lost 4 bases and the J gene lost 2 bases, with 19 bases spanning the gap. Germline CDR1 is SGHTS and CDR2 is YDEGEE.

This clone was seen at least ten times. The V gene is TRBV4-1, the J gene TRBJ2-7; 7 bases fit TRBD1. J was trimmed by 7 bases and V by 5 bases; bases with no gene match: 5. Germline CDR1 reads MGHRA; CDR2 reads YSYEKL. This CDR3 is built from 12 residues. CDR3 region: CASSTGEREQYF. Written as DNA, the CDR3 is TGCGCCAGCAGCACAGGGGAGAGGGAGCAGTACTTC.

The gene calls are TRBV7-9 and TRBJ2-4, with a weak D call TRBD1 (5 bases). V lost 2 bases and J 9 bases, leaving 11 bases between the germline ends. The length of the CDR3 is 13 residues. Germline V gene lookup returns CDR1 SEHNR and CDR2 FQNEAQ (reference sequence). Written as DNA, the CDR3 is TGTGCCAGCAGCTTAAAGGACATTACCATTCAGTACTTC. Translation: CASSLKDITIQYF.

This clone was picked up a small number of times. The chain recombines TRBV10-3 with TRBJ2-5, with 7 bases lining up with TRBD2. Germline CDR1 is ENHRY and CDR2 is SYGVKD. This CDR3 comprises 12 residues. The V segment lost 11 bases and the J segment 2 bases; nucleotides outside the gene matches: 5. CDR3 in DNA: TGTGCCTCACGCGGGGGACAAGAGACCCAGTACTTC. This encodes CASRGGQETQYF.

The chain links TRBV15 to TRBJ1-3; D call uncertain. CDR3 size: 14 residues. With 1 base removed from V and 3 bases from J, the gap between germline ends came to 7 bases. CDR1 and CDR2 (germline): LNHNV, YYDKDF (reference sequence). The CDR3 DNA reads TGTGCCACCAGCAGAGGAGGCATTGGAAACACCATATATTTT. Protein: CATSRGGIGNTIYF. Variable domain in full (rest from reference TRBV15 and TRBJ1-3): DAMVIQNPRYQVTQFGKPVTLSCSQTLNHNVMYWYQQKSSQAPKLLFHYYDKDFNNEADTPDNFQSRRPNTSFCFLDIRSPGLGDTAMYLCATSRGGIGNTIYFGEGSWLTVV.

This clone was detected a few times. The chain joins TRBV5-1 to TRBJ2-7; TRBD1 agrees at 9 bases. The CDR3 sequence is 13 residues long. V lost 4 bases to trimming and J lost 6 bases; unmatched junction nucleotides: 5. In germline, CDR1 is SGHRS, CDR2 YFSETQ. The CDR3 nucleotides are TGCGCCAGCAGCAAAGGACAGGGGCTCGAGCAGTACTTC. The encoded protein is CASSKGQGLEQYF.

Only a few counts were recorded for this clone. The V and J genes are TRBV19 and TRBJ2-3; D might be TRBD1 (6 bases). Trimming stripped 3 bases from V and 0 bases from J, with 13 bases between. Germline CDR1 reads LNHDA; CDR2 reads SQIVND (reference sequence). This CDR3 is 16 amino acids long. CDR3 protein: CASSIGGGTSTDTQYF. The CDR3 DNA is TGTGCCAGTAGTATTGGGGGCGGAACTAGCACAGATACGCAGTATTTT.

This clone occurred a few times. The rearrangement uses TRBV5-1 and TRBJ2-4; D perhaps matches TRBD2 (5 bases). The CDR3 extends over 14 amino acids. Germline V CDR1 and CDR2: SGHRS, YFSETQ. V was cut by 0 bases and J by 8 bases, with 12 bases left in between. This CDR3 is CASSLEGSGYIQYF. CDR3 bases: TGCGCCAGCAGCTTGGAAGGATCGGGGTACATTCAGTACTTC.

This clone was observed a handful of times. V and J are TRBV9 and TRBJ2-7; 9 bases map to TRBD1. The V and J ends lost 0 bases and 5 bases, in that order; junction bases with no gene match: 6. The CDR3 has 15 amino acids. Per the germline V gene, CDR1 is SGDLS and CDR2 is YYNGEE. CDR3 protein: CASSVDGTGTHEQYF. CDR3 DNA sequence: TGTGCCAGCAGCGTAGACGGGACAGGGACCCACGAGCAGTACTTC.

This clone was observed a few times. The chain combines TRBV12-5 with TRBJ2-2; 7 bases fit TRBD1. V lost 5 bases and J lost 7; bases outside the gene matches: 7. The germline gives CDR1 LGHNT, CDR2 FRNRAP. CDR3 length equals 14 residues. The CDR3 DNA reads as TGTGCTAGTGGTAGACAGGGAATCGGCGGGGAGCTGTTTTTT. Protein product: CASGRQGIGGELFF.

This clone was counted a few times. V and J are TRBV13 and TRBJ1-2; 9 nucleotides line up with TRBD1. There are 15 residues in the CDR3. The germline gives CDR1 PRHDT, CDR2 FYEKMQ (reference sequence). V was pared by 5 bases and J by 1 base, with 5 bases of the junction left unmatched. CDR3 nucleotides: TGTGCCAGCAGCCCTAGGACAGGGGTTAACTATGGCTACACCTTC. Protein sequence: CASSPRTGVNYGYTF.

This clone turned up a few times. The chain has TRBV29-1 and TRBJ2-2; 15 positions match TRBD2. The V and J ends lost 7 bases and 4 bases, in that order; junction bases with no gene match: 4. This CDR3 has 15 residues. Germline V gene data show CDR1 as SQVTM and CDR2 as ANQGSEA. DNA for the CDR3: TGCAGCGCTAGGACTAGCGGGGGGGGCACCGGGGAGCTGTTTTTT. Its translation is CSARTSGGGTGELFF.

This clone was detected only a few times. V and J are TRBV5-8 and TRBJ2-5; 8 bases fit TRBD2. Germline trimming cut 0 bases from V and 5 bases from J; bases unmatched to any gene: 6. The CDR3 extends over 15 amino acids. Germline CDR1 is SGHTS and CDR2 is YDEGEE. The CDR3 DNA reads as TGTGCCAGCAGCTTGGTGGGACTAGGGCTTGAGACCCAGTACTTC. It is translated as CASSLVGLGLETQYF.

V usage is TRBV7-9 and J usage is TRBJ2-7, with 7 bases that match TRBD2. Trimming removed 5 bases from V and 2 bases from J; junction bases left unmatched: 12. From germline, CDR1 is SEHNR and CDR2 FQNEAQ (reference sequence). The CDR3 is made up of 16 amino acids. Written as DNA, the CDR3 is TGTGCCAGCAGCATTTCCAGCGGGGTTGGAACCTACGAGCAGTACTTC. Translation gives CASSISSGVGTYEQYF. Based on the CDR3 plus reference TRBV7-9 and TRBJ2-7, the full variable domain is DTGVSQNPRHKITKRGQNVTFRCDPISEHNRLYWYRQTLGQGPEFLTYFQNEAQLEKSRLLSDRFSAERPKGSFSTLEIQRTEQGDSAMYLCASSISSGVGTYEQYFGPGTRLTVT.